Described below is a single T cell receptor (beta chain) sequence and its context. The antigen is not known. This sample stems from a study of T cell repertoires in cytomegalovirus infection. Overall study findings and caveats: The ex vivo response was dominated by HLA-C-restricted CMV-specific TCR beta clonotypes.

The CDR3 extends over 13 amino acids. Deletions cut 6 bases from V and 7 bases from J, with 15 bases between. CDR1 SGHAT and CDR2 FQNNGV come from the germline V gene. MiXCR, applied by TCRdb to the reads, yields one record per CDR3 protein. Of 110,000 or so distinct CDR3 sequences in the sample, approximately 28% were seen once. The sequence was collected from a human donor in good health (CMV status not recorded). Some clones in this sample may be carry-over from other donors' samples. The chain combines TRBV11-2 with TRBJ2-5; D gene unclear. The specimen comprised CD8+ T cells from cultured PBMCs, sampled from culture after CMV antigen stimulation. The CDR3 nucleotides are TGTGCCAGCAGTCAAGCCTTCATTGGGACCCAGTACTTC. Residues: CASSQAFIGTQYF. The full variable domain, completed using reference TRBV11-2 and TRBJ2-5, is EAGVAQSPRYKIIEKRQSVAFWCNPISGHATLYWYQQILGQGPKLLIQFQNNGVVDDSQLPKDRFSAERLKGVDSTLKIQPAKLEDSAVYLCASSQAFIGTQYFGPGTRLLVL.